This T cell receptor beta chain appears in the sequencing data of a study of blood T cells in healthy people across ages. General observations from the study: Getting older went along with TCR beta diversity per million T cells dropping roughly linearly. The long-lived group displayed more naive CD4+ cells, plus higher diversity, than the aged donors did. With donor CMV status unknown, expanded clonotype changes were possibly confounded.

Together with a sample-barcoded 5' primer, a J-beta primer mix was included in a second PCR lasting about 6 to 12 cycles. TCRdb reprocessed the 5' RACE reads with MiXCR, giving one entry per CDR3 protein. Of about a million distinct CDR3 sequences in the sample, under 40% were seen once. The CDR3 has 17 amino acids. Trimming cost V 5 bases and J 7 bases; bases outside gene matches: 17. Worth noting for this clonotype: What it binds is unknown.

Isolated per sample were at least 6.5 million PBMCs. The chain carries TRBV12-3 or TRBV12-4 and TRBJ1-2; 9 bases line up with TRBD1. The receptor's source is a man aged 18 to 30 in good health. Specimen: blood. In DNA, the CDR3 is TGTGCCAGCAGTCCAGAGGGACAGGGTGTTAGGGTTGGTGGCTACACCTTC. This sequence encodes CASSPEGQGVRVGGYTF.